This TCR beta chain is drawn from a study of blood T cell repertoires in COVID-19. Study in general: The samples span acute and convalescent COVID-19 from the United States, Italy and Spain. T cells, B-cell-depleted T cells, or PBMCs supplied cDNA or gDNA.

Original processing notes: Cell counts per sample came from amplifying reference gene primers. Clones were sequenced by immunoSEQ multiplex PCR, and TCRdb holds only the in-frame ones, with some missing. That table supplies the V and J calls and clone size; D and trimming were determined from the DNA. The table lists around 270,000 clones, approximately 85% of them singletons. Participants were placed into cohorts based on the clinical history they reported. As to this clone: The junction departs from germline at one end; a sequencing error may be responsible.

The TCR was taken from a woman aged 25 to 45 who had recovered from COVID-19. Sample: PBMCs or T cells enriched from blood (not recorded which).

CDR3 sequence reads: CASSLDGSTHTGTQYF. CDR3 nucleotides: TGTGCCAGCAGCTTAGACGGGTCCACCCACACAGGTACGCAGTATTTT. This chain links TRBV7-2 with TRBJ2-3; D may be TRBD1 (5 bases). The CDR3 totals 16 residues. CDR1 is SGHTA, CDR2 FQGNSA, per germline.